This record looks at one T cell receptor beta chain sequence and its context. A junction end diverges from the germline sequence, so it may reflect a read error. TCRdb independently ran MiXCR on the RT-PCR reads; one entry per CDR3 protein. The sample has about 700,000 distinct CDR3 sequences, 14% seen once. This receptor was taken from a female donor in good health, serving as a healthy control. Sequencing used memory CD4+ T cells from blood.

CDR3 DNA: TGTGCCAGCAGTTCGTCAGGGGGGAACTTGAACTTC. Translated, it gives CASSSSGGNLNF. The chain joins TRBV12-3 or TRBV12-4 to TRBJ2-7, with a tentative D call TRBD1 (7 bases). The length of the CDR3 is 12 residues.